This TCR beta chain was sequenced during a study of blood T cell repertoires in COVID-19. Overall study context: Samples representing acute and convalescent COVID-19 were sourced from the United States, Italy and Spain.

The V gene's germline CDR1 is LNHDA and CDR2 SQIVND (reference sequence). The CDR3 consists of 15 residues. Trimming took 4 bases from V and 3 from J; bases not matched to a gene: 8. Only in-frame clones appear in the TCRdb table, and some are missing; sequencing was by immunoSEQ multiplex PCR. Among 150,000 or so clones listed, more than 75% were seen once. This rearrangement joins TRBV19 to TRBJ1-1; TRBD1 matches at 7 bases. Material: peripheral blood. The source of this sequence is a man older than 75 with acute or convalescent COVID-19. The CDR3 spells CASSTGQAGDTEAFF. CDR3 DNA: TGTGCCAGTAGTACCGGACAGGCCGGGGACACTGAAGCTTTCTTT.